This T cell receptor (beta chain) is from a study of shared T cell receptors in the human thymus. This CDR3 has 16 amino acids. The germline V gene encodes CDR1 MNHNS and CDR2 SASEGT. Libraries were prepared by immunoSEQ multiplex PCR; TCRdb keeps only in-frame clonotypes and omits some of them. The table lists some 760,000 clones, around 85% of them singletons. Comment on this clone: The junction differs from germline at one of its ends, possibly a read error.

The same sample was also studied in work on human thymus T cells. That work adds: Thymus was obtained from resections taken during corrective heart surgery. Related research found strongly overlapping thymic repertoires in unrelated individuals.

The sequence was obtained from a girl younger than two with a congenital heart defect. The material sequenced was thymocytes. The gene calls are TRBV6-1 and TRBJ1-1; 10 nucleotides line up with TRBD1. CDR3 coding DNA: TGTGCCAGCAGTGACGAAAAGGACAGGGGGAACTCTGAAGCTTTCTTT. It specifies CASSDEKDRGNSEAFF.